Listed below are T cell receptor beta chains from one sample, sequenced in a study of T cell changes during pregnancy in multiple sclerosis. TCRdb's copy holds only in-frame clones and misses some; the assay was immunoSEQ multiplex PCR. The sample carries about 22,000 clones, less than 95% recorded once. Specimen: CD4+ T cells from peripheral blood mononuclear cells, collected in the third trimester of pregnancy. The origin of the receptors is a female donor in good health, enrolled as a control in a pregnancy study. The CDR3 runs from the conserved cysteine through the conserved F or W. Fields, in order: D gene, clone size, V gene, J gene, CDR3 length, CDR3 protein, CDR3 DNA. D genes are given only for firm matches. Not every row has a clone size; where given, it reads once, few, many or a size class.

TRBD1,.,TRBV7-2,TRBJ2-7,13,CASSLGQGGEQYF,TGTGCCAGCAGCTTGGGACAGGGGGGCGAGCAGTACTTC
TRBD2,.,TRBV6-6,TRBJ2-3,16,CASSYSRSGGSDTQYF,TGTGCCAGCAGTTACTCGAGGAGCGGGGGATCAGATACGCAGTATTTT
TRBD2,.,TRBV7-9,TRBJ2-3,15,CASSLAGASTDTQYF,TGTGCCAGCAGCCTAGCGGGAGCTAGCACAGATACGCAGTATTTT
.,.,TRBV4-2,TRBJ1-2,15,CASSTLPEGNYGYTF,TGTGCCAGCAGCACCCTACCGGAGGGGAACTATGGCTACACCTTC
.,.,TRBV28,TRBJ2-3,18,CASSFGLGQDYFTDTQYF,TGTGCCAGCAGTTTTGGGCTGGGGCAGGACTATTTCACAGATACGCAGTATTTT
.,.,TRBV2,TRBJ1-2,15,CASSEVLGGLGGYTF,TGTGCCAGCAGTGAAGTTTTGGGGGGGCTGGGTGGCTACACCTTC
TRBD2,.,TRBV19,TRBJ2-2,14,CASSISASGGELFF,TGTGCCAGTAGTATCTCGGCTAGCGGCGGGGAGCTGTTTTTT
TRBD1,.,TRBV19,TRBJ1-2,15,CASSIAPGGIGGYTF,TGTGCCAGTAGTATAGCCCCAGGGGGGATCGGTGGCTACACCTTC
TRBD2,.,TRBV11-1,TRBJ2-5,13,CASSLGLQETQYF,TGTGCCAGCAGCTTGGGACTACAAGAGACCCAGTACTTC
.,once,TRBV5-1,TRBJ2-6,15,CATTLGVSGANVLTF,TGCGCCACCACGCTAGGTGTCTCTGGGGCCAACGTCCTGACTTTC
TRBD1,.,TRBV18,TRBJ1-1,15,CASSAPGTAYTEAFF,TGTGCCAGCTCAGCCCCCGGGACAGCCTACACTGAAGCTTTCTTT
TRBD2,.,TRBV11-2,TRBJ2-5,16,CASSLDTSGPWETQYF,TGTGCCAGCAGCTTAGATACTAGCGGGCCCTGGGAGACCCAGTACTTC
TRBD2,.,TRBV5-1,TRBJ2-7,15,CASSLEPSGRGEQYF,TGCGCCAGCAGCTTGGAACCTAGCGGACGTGGAGAGCAGTACTTC
.,.,TRBV5-1,TRBJ2-3,15,CASSLGRAGRDTQYF,TGCGCCAGCAGCTTGGGGAGGGCGGGCAGAGATACGCAGTATTTT
.,.,TRBV6-5,TRBJ1-2,14,CASSYSSGPYGYTF,TGTGCCAGCAGTTACTCCTCGGGTCCCTATGGCTACACCTTC
.,once,TRBV11-2,TRBJ2-7,14,CASSLGLDVYEQYF,TGTGCCAGCAGCTTAGGACTAGACGTCTACGAGCAGTACTTC
.,.,TRBV2,TRBJ2-5,11,CASSAQETQYF,TGTGCCAGCAGTGCTCAAGAGACCCAGTACTTC
TRBD1,.,TRBV5-1,TRBJ2-2,16,CASSLSGTGNTGELFF,TGCGCCAGCAGCTTATCCGGGACAGGGAACACCGGGGAGCTGTTTTTT
TRBD2,.,TRBV11-3,TRBJ2-1,16,CASSLEGGGSYNEQFF,TGTGCCAGCAGCTTAGAGGGGGGGGGTTCCTACAATGAGCAGTTCTTC
.,.,TRBV5-4,TRBJ1-1,11,CASSFSTEAFF,TGTGCCAGCAGCTTTAGCACTGAAGCTTTCTTT
TRBD1,.,TRBV5-1,TRBJ1-2,14,CASSLDRGLGGYTF,TGCGCCAGCAGCTTGGACAGGGGGTTGGGAGGCTACACCTTC
TRBD2,.,TRBV28,TRBJ2-1,15,CASSPLAGGPNEQFF,TGTGCCAGCAGCCCACTAGCGGGAGGGCCCAATGAGCAGTTCTTC
TRBD1,.,TRBV9,TRBJ1-5,15,CASSVEDRGDQPQHF,TGTGCCAGCAGCGTAGAGGACAGGGGCGATCAGCCCCAGCATTTT
.,.,TRBV5-6,TRBJ2-7,13,CASSLRFRGEQYF,TGTGCCAGCAGCTTGCGTTTCAGGGGCGAGCAGTACTTC
.,once,TRBV7-9,TRBJ1-2,15,CASSRFLGGSYGYTF,TGTGCCAGCAGCCGATTTTTAGGCGGCAGCTATGGCTACACCTTC
.,.,TRBV30,TRBJ2-2,14,CAWGGFSNTGELFF,TGTGCCTGGGGAGGGTTCTCGAACACCGGGGAGCTGTTTTTT
.,once,TRBV12-5,TRBJ2-3,17,CASGLPPGLGGGDTQYF,TGTGCTAGTGGTTTGCCTCCCGGACTAGGGGGTGGAGATACGCAGTATTTT
.,.,TRBV28,TRBJ2-5,15,CATGSSGLGQETQYF,TGTGCCACCGGCTCCTCGGGGTTGGGGCAAGAGACCCAGTACTTC
TRBD1,.,TRBV5-1,TRBJ2-5,15,CASSLAGTGEETQYF,TGCGCCAGCAGCTTGGCAGGGACAGGGGAAGAGACCCAGTACTTC
TRBD1,.,TRBV19,TRBJ2-1,15,CASSILQGNRNEQFF,TGTGCCAGTAGTATACTACAGGGGAATAGGAATGAGCAGTTCTTC
.,.,TRBV12-5,TRBJ2-7,16,CASAQAGGRFSYEQYF,TGTGCTAGTGCCCAGGCAGGGGGGCGCTTCTCCTACGAGCAGTACTTC
.,.,TRBV10-3,TRBJ2-7,16,CAISDSSDSSTYEQYF,TGTGCCATCAGTGACTCCTCGGACAGCTCTACCTACGAGCAGTACTTC
TRBD2,.,TRBV6-5,TRBJ2-5,13,CASNLAGQETQYF,TGTGCCAGCAACTTAGCGGGACAAGAGACCCAGTACTTC
.,.,TRBV6-5,TRBJ2-3,14,CASSYGLPSDTQYF,TGTGCCAGCAGTTACGGGCTGCCATCGGATACGCAGTATTTT
TRBD2,once,TRBV7-2,TRBJ2-5,17,CASSPGGSGRARETQYF,TGTGCCAGCAGCCCTGGGGGGAGCGGGAGGGCCCGAGAGACCCAGTACTTC